These 28 T cell receptor beta chains share one sample of origin, sequenced in a study of OX40 agonist ivuxolimab in advanced cancers. The assay was immunoSEQ multiplex PCR, and TCRdb's table has in-frame clones only and misses some. The table includes some 80,000 clones, roughly 84% detected once. The input for sequencing was CD4+ or CD8+ T cells sorted from blood, taken in a trial of the OX40 agonist ivuxolimab. Every receptor here comes from an adult with an advanced solid tumor such as melanoma, head and neck, liver or kidney cancer.

The rearrangement joins TRBV30 to TRBJ1-5; D not resolved. Between the trimmed V and J ends, which lost 5 bases and 2 bases, there was a span of 10 bases. Germline V lookup: CDR1 GTSNPN, CDR2 SVGIG (reference sequence). This CDR3 comprises 13 residues. This chain's CDR3 is CAWGAVGNQPQHF. The CDR3 bases are TGTGCCTGGGGAGCCGTAGGCAATCAGCCCCAGCATTTT.

The chain combines TRBV5-4 with TRBJ2-5; TRBD1 is a possible D gene (6 bases). There are 13 residues in the CDR3. Germline CDR1 SGHNT, CDR2 YYREEE (reference sequence). V lost 4 bases and J 1 base, leaving 8 bases between the germline ends. The CDR3 DNA reads TGTGCCAGCAGCCGGACAGTCCAAGAGACCCAGTACTTC. Amino acids: CASSRTVQETQYF.

In this sample, this clone turned up once. This chain uses TRBV5-1 with TRBJ2-7, with D tentatively TRBD1 (6 bases). Germline loops: CDR1 SGHRS, CDR2 YFSETQ. The CDR3 covers 14 residues. The V and J ends lost 4 bases and 6 bases respectively, with 17 bases between them. The CDR3 nucleotides are TGCGCCAGCAGCCGATCTCCGACAGGAGGCGAGCAGTACTTC. It specifies CASSRSPTGGEQYF.

The V gene is TRBV2, the J gene TRBJ2-3; D may be TRBD1 or TRBD2 (5 bases each). Germline V gene lookup returns CDR1 SNHLY and CDR2 FYNNEI. This CDR3 has 15 amino acids. V shed 4 bases and J shed 1 base, with 12 bases lying between them. The CDR3 sequence is CASSAGDLRTDTQYF. The CDR3, as DNA: TGTGCCAGCAGTGCCGGGGACCTCCGCACAGATACGCAGTATTTT.

The chain carries TRBV19 and TRBJ2-1, with TRBD2 matching over 9 bases. Looked up from germline, CDR1 is LNHDA and CDR2 is SQIVND (reference sequence). CDR3 length: 17 residues. V gave up 6 bases and J gave up 1 base; unmatched junction bases: 10. CDR3 region: CASSRRTSVRSYNEQFF. Written as DNA, the CDR3 is TGTGCCAGTAGCCGACGGACTAGCGTCAGGTCCTACAATGAGCAGTTCTTC.

The V gene is TRBV7-9, the J gene TRBJ2-2; 13 nucleotides agree with TRBD2. There are 18 residues in the CDR3. J lost 3 bases, V lost 5 bases, and 9 bases had no gene match. Germline V CDR1 and CDR2: SEHNR, FQNEAQ (reference sequence). CDR3 amino acids: CASSTRTSGGLHTGELFF. The CDR3 nucleotides are TGTGCCAGCAGCACCCGGACTAGCGGGGGCTTACACACCGGGGAGCTGTTTTTT.

The gene calls are TRBV5-4 and TRBJ2-5, with D maybe TRBD2 (6 bases). The germline V gene has CDR1 SGHNT and CDR2 YYREEE (reference sequence). This CDR3 region has 16 residues. Trimming removed 1 base from V and 3 bases from J, with 16 bases in between. CDR3 loop: CASSLMRGSGEETQYF. As DNA, the CDR3 is TGTGCCAGCAGCTTGATGCGTGGGTCGGGGGAAGAGACCCAGTACTTC.

The rearrangement joins TRBV6-5 to TRBJ1-2, with a weak D call TRBD1 (5 bases). The CDR3 length is 15 residues. Germline lookup yields CDR1 MNHEY and CDR2 SVGAGI. The ends were cut back, 4 bases at V and 2 bases at J, with 14 bases in the middle. The CDR3 here is CASSWRGRGNYGYTF. In DNA form, the CDR3 reads TGTGCCAGCAGTTGGCGCGGGAGGGGCAACTATGGCTACACCTTC.

This chain links TRBV19 with TRBJ2-7; D unresolved. V shed 1 base and J shed 7 bases, with 11 bases lying between them. Looked up from germline, CDR1 is LNHDA and CDR2 is SQIVND (reference sequence). The CDR3 is made up of 13 amino acids. CDR3 residues: CASSIGWGWEQYV. CDR3 DNA sequence: TGTGCCAGTAGTATAGGGTGGGGATGGGAGCAGTACGTC.

The chain is built from TRBV11-2 and TRBJ2-7; D unresolved. CDR3 length equals 10 residues. Trimming removed 5 bases at V and 12 bases at J, with 11 bases between. Germline values: CDR1 SGHAT, CDR2 FQNNGV. The CDR3 is CASSGSDVYF. The CDR3 DNA reads TGTGCCAGCAGCGGCTCAGATGTGTACTTC. Using reference TRBV11-2 and TRBJ2-7 for the parts outside the CDR3, the full variable domain is EAGVAQSPRYKIIEKRQSVAFWCNPISGHATLYWYQQILGQGPKLLIQFQNNGVVDDSQLPKDRFSAERLKGVDSTLKIQPAKLEDSAVYLCASSGSDVYFGPGTRLTVT.

The chain combines TRBV6-6 with TRBJ1-2; no clear D gene. Trimming cost V 7 bases and J 5 bases, with 14 bases left between them. Germline loops: CDR1 MNHNY, CDR2 SVGAGI (reference sequence). There are 13 residues in the CDR3. The CDR3 sequence: CASNPGGEYGYTF. The CDR3 DNA sequence: TGTGCCAGCAACCCGGGTGGGGAGTATGGCTACACCTTC.

This clone has only one observation. V and J are TRBV6-5 and TRBJ1-1; D gene ambiguous. CDR3 length equals 15 residues. Deletions cut 2 bases from V and 1 base from J, with 11 bases between. CDR1 and CDR2 (germline): MNHEY, SVGAGI. CDR3 sequence reads: CASSYNSGRNTEAFF. In DNA form, the CDR3 reads TGTGCCAGCAGTTACAACTCGGGTCGGAACACTGAAGCTTTCTTT.

The rearrangement joins TRBV7-8 to TRBJ1-5, with TRBD1 identical over 7 bases. Trimming removed 5 bases from V and 4 bases from J; junction bases left unmatched: 2. This CDR3 has 13 residues. CDR1 and CDR2 (germline): SGHVS, FQNEAQ. CDR3 DNA: TGTGCCAGCAGCCTGGGACAGAATCAGCCCCAGCATTTT. Translated, it gives CASSLGQNQPQHF. The full variable domain, with the rest looked up from reference TRBV7-8 and TRBJ1-5, is GAGVSQSPRYKVAKRGQDVALRCDPISGHVSLFWYQQALGQGPEFLTYFQNEAQLDKSGLPSDRFFAERPEGSVSTLKIQRTQQEDSAVYLCASSLGQNQPQHFGDGTRLSIL.

The chain uses TRBV11-1 and TRBJ2-1, with 7 bases aligning to TRBD1. J was trimmed by 4 bases and V by 4 bases; bases with no gene match: 7. The CDR3 sequence is 15 residues long. Germline values: CDR1 SGHAT, CDR2 FQDESV (reference sequence). CDR3 protein: CASSWGQQSYNEQFF. DNA for the CDR3: TGTGCCAGCAGCTGGGGACAGCAATCTTACAATGAGCAGTTCTTC.

A few counts support this clone. The J gene is TRBJ2-6, the V gene TRBV30; TRBD2 aligns across 11 bases. The CDR3 spans 18 residues. Germline CDR1 GTSNPN, CDR2 SVGIG (reference sequence). The ends lost 3 bases at V and 0 bases at J; junction bases unmatched: 7. CDR3 amino acids: CAWREGLADFSGANVLTF. The CDR3 region has the DNA TGTGCCTGGAGGGAGGGACTAGCGGATTTCTCTGGGGCCAACGTCCTGACTTTC. Based on the CDR3 plus reference TRBV30 and TRBJ2-6, the full variable domain is SQTIHQWPATLVQPVGSPLSLECTVEGTSNPNLYWYRQAAGRGLQLLFYSVGIGQISSEVPQNLSASRPQDRQFILSSKKLLLSDSGFYLCAWREGLADFSGANVLTFGAGSRLTVL.

The rearrangement links TRBV10-3 to TRBJ2-1; D assignment may be TRBD1 or TRBD2 (6 bases each). In germline, CDR1 is ENHRY, CDR2 SYGVKD. V dropped 7 bases and J dropped 5 bases, with 15 bases sitting between them. This CDR3 is 14 amino acids long. The CDR3 nucleotides are TGTGCCATCAACCCCGGGGGCCGAAACAATGAGCAGTTCTTC. Its translation: CAINPGGRNNEQFF.

Only one count was recorded for this clone. This chain links TRBV5-6 with TRBJ1-6; D gene uncertain. The germline CDR1 and CDR2 sequences are SGHDT and YYEEEE. Trimming took off 4 bases at V and 0 bases at J, with 14 bases between the two ends. CDR3 length: 17 amino acids. The chain's CDR3 is CASSPDGSSSYNSPLHF. CDR3 nucleotides: TGTGCCAGCAGCCCGGACGGGAGCAGCTCCTATAATTCACCCCTCCACTTT.

The chain couples TRBV30 to TRBJ2-3; TRBD2 agrees at 8 bases. CDR1 and CDR2 from the germline V gene are GTSNPN and SVGIG (reference sequence). This CDR3 has 17 residues. J lost 0 bases, V lost 4 bases, and 12 bases had no gene match. The CDR3 sequence is CAWMRAGALRSTDTQYF. In DNA, the CDR3 is TGTGCCTGGATGAGAGCGGGGGCCCTGCGAAGCACAGATACGCAGTATTTT.

This clone has just a few counts. The CDR3 DNA reads as TGTGCCAGTAGTTTCGGGACAGGACACAATCAGCCCCAGCATTTT. This codes for CASSFGTGHNQPQHF. The chain recombines TRBV19 with TRBJ1-5; 8 bases fit TRBD1. V shed 5 bases, J shed 3 bases, and the junction held 6 bases outside the gene matches. Germline CDR1 and CDR2: LNHDA and SQIVND (reference sequence). CDR3 length equals 15 residues. The full variable domain, with the rest looked up from reference TRBV19 and TRBJ1-5, is DGGITQSPKYLFRKEGQNVTLSCEQNLNHDAMYWYRQDPGQGLRLIYYSQIVNDFQKGDIAEGYSVSREKKESFPLTVTSAQKNPTAFYLCASSFGTGHNQPQHFGDGTRLSIL.

This chain uses TRBV27 with TRBJ2-3, with D tentatively TRBD2 (6 bases). The germline V gene encodes CDR1 MNHEY and CDR2 SMNVEV (reference sequence). Trimming took off 3 bases at V and 3 bases at J, with 13 bases between the two ends. CDR3 size: 15 residues. The CDR3 region is CASSFSGGPTDTQYF. CDR3 bases: TGTGCCAGCAGTTTTAGCGGAGGGCCAACAGATACGCAGTATTTT.

The rearrangement uses TRBV6-1 and TRBJ1-1, with D perhaps matching TRBD1 (6 bases). This CDR3 region has 13 residues. V was pared by 9 bases and J by 1 base, with 12 bases between. Germline lookup yields CDR1 MNHNS and CDR2 SASEGT. The chain's CDR3 is CASSLGANTEAFF. Here the CDR3 DNA reads TGTGCCAGTTCTCTGGGGGCGAACACTGAAGCTTTCTTT.

The sample holds a few counts of this clone. This rearrangement joins TRBV7-9 to TRBJ1-4; TRBD1 agrees at 9 bases. V lost 5 bases and J lost 3; bases outside the gene matches: 4. The germline CDR1 and CDR2 sequences are SEHNR and FQNEAQ (reference sequence). The CDR3 runs 15 residues. CDR3 region: CASSPGQGPNEKLFF. In nucleotides, the CDR3 is TGTGCCAGCAGCCCGGGACAGGGCCCTAATGAAAAACTGTTTTTT.

The J gene is TRBJ1-2, the V gene TRBV19; D might be TRBD1 (5 bases). This CDR3 is built from 14 residues. Germline-derived CDR1 and CDR2 are LNHDA and SQIVND (reference sequence). The V and J ends lost 5 bases and 3 bases respectively, with 13 bases between them. CDR3 sequence reads: CASSQGWADYGYTF. CDR3 nucleotides: TGTGCCAGTAGTCAGGGCTGGGCAGACTATGGCTACACCTTC.

The gene calls are TRBV18 and TRBJ1-3; a weak D match, TRBD1 (5 bases). CDR1 and CDR2 (germline): KGHSH, LQKENI. This CDR3 spans 16 amino acids. V dropped 2 bases and J dropped 3 bases, with 14 bases sitting between them. CDR3 sequence: CASSPGAETFGNTIYF. The CDR3 coding sequence is TGTGCCAGCTCACCAGGGGCAGAAACCTTTGGAAACACCATATATTTT.

The chain is built from TRBV6-6 and TRBJ1-2; no reliable D call. CDR3 size: 13 residues. Germline CDR1 is MNHNY and CDR2 is SVGAGI (reference sequence). Trimming took 2 bases from V and 8 from J, leaving 12 bases between them. CDR3: CASSYDGLWGYTF. In nucleotides, the CDR3 is TGTGCCAGCAGTTACGACGGGCTTTGGGGCTACACCTTC.

V usage is TRBV6-5 and J usage is TRBJ2-7; 11 nucleotides match TRBD1. J gave up 7 bases and V 8 bases, and 7 bases lay outside the gene matches. The CDR3 runs to 13 residues. Germline loops: CDR1 MNHEY, CDR2 SVGAGI. The CDR3 nucleotides are TGTGCCAGCCGGGGGACAGGGGGTTCGGAGCAGTACTTC. This encodes CASRGTGGSEQYF.

The chain is built from TRBV5-4 and TRBJ1-2, with D possibly matching TRBD1 (6 bases). Trimming removed 0 bases at V and 3 bases at J, with 12 bases between. Looked up from germline, CDR1 is SGHNT and CDR2 is YYREEE (reference sequence). This CDR3 contains 15 residues. The CDR3 sequence: CASSLASGTHYGYTF. CDR3 nucleotides: TGTGCCAGCAGCTTGGCCTCCGGGACACACTATGGCTACACCTTC.

The chain joins TRBV2 to TRBJ1-2; D is unclear. The CDR3 runs 13 residues. Per the germline V gene, CDR1 is SNHLY and CDR2 is FYNNEI. Between the trimmed V and J ends, which lost 1 base and 4 bases, there was a span of 7 bases. The CDR3 DNA follows: TGTGCCAGCAGTGAAGGGAAATTCTATGGCTACACCTTC. Protein product: CASSEGKFYGYTF.